Listed below are T cell receptor beta chains from one sample, sequenced in a study of CD8 T cells in Susac syndrome. One entry per CDR3 protein, called by TCRdb with MiXCR from the immunoSEQ multiplex PCR reads. Here the sample spans about 150,000 distinct CDR3 sequences, nearly 97% being singletons. Sequenced sample: CD4+ T cells from PBMCs. The receptors were gathered from a human donor with Susac syndrome. Both conserved end residues are part of each CDR3. Fields, in order: V gene, J gene, D gene, clone size, CDR3 DNA, CDR3 protein. D genes are given only for firm matches. Size tells how often a clone was seen (once, few, many) or the class of an expanded clone, and some rows leave it out.

>TRBV19|TRBJ1-6|.|.
TGTGCCACAAGGACAGCACACAGCTCCTATAATTCACCCCTCCACTTT
CATRTAHSSYNSPLHF
>TRBV29-1|TRBJ1-1|.|.
TGCAGCGTTTCTCGGGGGTTTGCGGCAAACACTGAAGCTTTCTTT
CSVSRGFAANTEAFF
>TRBV12-5|TRBJ1-2|TRBD1|.
TGTGCTAGTGGTCCCGGGACAGGGGAAGGCTACACCTTC
CASGPGTGEGYTF
>TRBV18|TRBJ2-5|.|few
TGTGCCAGCTCACCGGATAGGATCCAAGAGACCCAGTACTTC
CASSPDRIQETQYF
>TRBV28|TRBJ1-1|.|.
TGTGCCACCCTACGGGAGGACACTGAAGCTTTCTTT
CATLREDTEAFF
>TRBV20-1|TRBJ2-3|TRBD2|.
TGCAGCGCAGCCGACTTTAGCGGGGGAACAGATACGCAGTATTTT
CSAADFSGGTDTQYF
>TRBV5-4|TRBJ2-4|.|.
TGTGCCAGCAGCCCACAGGGCGGGGTAGCCAAAAACATTCAGTACTTC
CASSPQGGVAKNIQYF
>TRBV5-1|TRBJ2-7|.|.
TGCGCCAGCAGCTTGGAACAGGGCAACGAGCAGTACTTC
CASSLEQGNEQYF
>TRBV12-3/TRBV12-4|TRBJ2-7|TRBD1|.
TGTGCCAGCAGTTTTTCAGGGGGCTACGAGCAGTACTTC
CASSFSGGYEQYF
>TRBV5-1|TRBJ2-6|.|.
TGCGCCAGCAGCTTTGTTGGGGCCAACGTCCTGACTTTC
CASSFVGANVLTF
>TRBV7-2|TRBJ1-1|.|.
TGTGCCAGCAGCTCCGGTCGAGCTTTCTTT
CASSSGRAFF
>TRBV4-1|TRBJ2-2|.|.
TGTGCCAGCAGCCTGACAGCAACCTCGAACACCGGGGAGCTGTTTTTT
CASSLTATSNTGELFF
>TRBV6-1|TRBJ1-5|TRBD1|.
TGTGCCAGCACCCCTGGGACAGGGTACGTGGCAAGCAATCAGCCCCAGCATTTT
CASTPGTGYVASNQPQHF
>TRBV3-1|TRBJ1-2|.|.
TGTGCCAGCAGCCACCAACAGGGTTACTATGGCTACACCTTC
CASSHQQGYYGYTF
>TRBV20-1|TRBJ2-3|TRBD2|.
TGCAGTGCTAGAGCCAGCGGGAGGGGGACAGATACGCAGTATTTT
CSARASGRGTDTQYF
>TRBV29-1|TRBJ1-4|TRBD1|.
TGCAGCGTTCAGGGGGCGGCGGGAGAAAAACTGTTTTTT
CSVQGAAGEKLFF
>TRBV5-1|TRBJ2-7|.|.
TGCGCCAGCAGCCAATCTGAGGAGCAGTACTTC
CASSQSEEQYF
>TRBV4-2|TRBJ1-6|.|once
TGTGCCAGCAGCCCCCGCCCTCAGGGCGATAATTCACCCCTCCACTTT
CASSPRPQGDNSPLHF
>TRBV4-1|TRBJ2-2|.|.
TGCGCCAGCAGCGATCCCCTCCGTAGAGGGGCCGGGGAGCTGTTTTTT
CASSDPLRRGAGELFF
>TRBV2|TRBJ1-1|TRBD1|few
TGTGCCAGCAGTCCCCGGACAGGGCAGAACACTGAAGCTTTCTTT
CASSPRTGQNTEAFF
>TRBV20-1|TRBJ2-7|.|.
TGCAGTGCCTACACTAGCTACGAGCAGTACTTC
CSAYTSYEQYF
>TRBV18|TRBJ1-2|.|once
TGTGCCAGCTCACCACCGAGTGGGATGGCTGGCTACACCTTC
CASSPPSGMAGYTF
>TRBV4-1|TRBJ2-5|.|.
TGCGCCAGCAGCCAAGACCCGTACCAAGAGACCCAGTACTTC
CASSQDPYQETQYF
>TRBV3-1|TRBJ2-5|.|.
TGTGCCAGCAAGGGTAGCGAGACCCAGTACTTC
CASKGSETQYF
>TRBV20-1|TRBJ2-1|TRBD1|.
TGCAGTGCTAGCCTACCGGGACAGTCCAATGAGCAGTTCTTC
CSASLPGQSNEQFF
>TRBV9|TRBJ2-7|.|.
TGTGCCAGCAGCGCTCTACAAGGCGAGCAGTACTTC
CASSALQGEQYF
>TRBV6-5|TRBJ2-1|.|.
TGTGCCAGCAGCCGTAGTTCATCCTACAATGAGCAGTTCTTC
CASSRSSSYNEQFF
>TRBV29-1|TRBJ2-3|TRBD2|.
TGCAGCGTTGGGGGCGGGAGGGACGTGACGCAGTATTTT
CSVGGGRDVTQYF
>TRBV9|TRBJ2-7|.|once
TGTGCCAGCAGCGTAGGCCAGGCGAACTCCTACGAGCAGTACTTC
CASSVGQANSYEQYF
>TRBV3-1|TRBJ1-1|.|.
TGTGCCAGCAGCCAAGAGGCAGAAGCTTTCTTT
CASSQEAEAFF
>TRBV12-3/TRBV12-4|TRBJ1-1|TRBD1|.
TGTGCCAGCAGTGGGGACAGGGTATGGGACACTGAAGCTTTCTTT
CASSGDRVWDTEAFF
>TRBV20-1|TRBJ2-7|.|.
TGCAGTGGTGGAGCCAACTACGAGCAGTACTTC
CSGGANYEQYF
>TRBV15|TRBJ1-5|.|.
TGTGCCACCAGCAGAGACAGGGGACTCAATCAGCCCCAGCATTTT
CATSRDRGLNQPQHF
>TRBV24-1|TRBJ2-1|.|.
TGTGCCACCAGTGAAACCCGGAGGAATGAGCAGTTCTTC
CATSETRRNEQFF
>TRBV10-3|TRBJ1-5|TRBD1|.
TGTGCCATCAGCGGACAGGGGGGCCCCAATCAGCCCCAGCATTTT
CAISGQGGPNQPQHF
>TRBV29-1|TRBJ2-7|.|.
TGCAGCGTTGACGGCGGGGGCACCTACGAGCAGTACTTC
CSVDGGGTYEQYF
>TRBV20-1|TRBJ2-7|.|once
TGCAGTGCTAGAAGGGACGGTCAGGAGCAGTACTTC
CSARRDGQEQYF
>TRBV3-1|TRBJ2-5|.|.
TGTGCCAGCAGCCAAGATCGCCCTTTAGTGACCCAGTACTTC
CASSQDRPLVTQYF
>TRBV7-9|TRBJ1-5|TRBD1|.
TGTGCCCACCACAGGGGGCTATTGGGCAATCAGCCCCAGCATTTT
CAHHRGLLGNQPQHF
>TRBV18|TRBJ1-2|TRBD1|once
TGTGCCAGCTCACCGGGACAGCTATATGGCTACACCTTC
CASSPGQLYGYTF
>TRBV14|TRBJ2-7|.|.
TGTGCCAGCAGCCCCTCGGACAGCTCCCTCTACGAGCAGTACTTC
CASSPSDSSLYEQYF
>TRBV5-1|TRBJ2-5|.|.
TGCGCCAGCAGCTCCGGGGGCGGAGAGACCCAGTACTTC
CASSSGGGETQYF
>TRBV9|TRBJ1-5|.|.
TGTGCCAGCAGCCCTACCGGACAGTTCGCACAGCCCCAGCATTTT
CASSPTGQFAQPQHF
>TRBV4-1|TRBJ2-3|.|.
TGCGCCAGCAGCCCTCTGGGGACAGATACGCAGTATTTT
CASSPLGTDTQYF
>TRBV20-1|TRBJ2-3|TRBD1|once
TGCAGTGCCCCAACAGGGGCCTCAAACACAGATACGCAGTATTTT
CSAPTGASNTDTQYF
>TRBV7-6|TRBJ2-2|.|.
TGTGCCAGCAGGGCCCAGGCGGTCGGCACCGGGGAGCTGTTTTTT
CASRAQAVGTGELFF
>TRBV6-5|TRBJ1-2|.|.
TGTGCCAGCAGATGGGGGCAGGTGGGCTACACCTTC
CASRWGQVGYTF
>TRBV29-1|TRBJ2-2|.|.
TGCAGCGTGAAGGGGGAGGCTACCAGCACCGGGGAGCTGTTTTTT
CSVKGEATSTGELFF
>TRBV12-3/TRBV12-4|TRBJ2-7|.|.
TGTGCCAGCAGTTTCACAGGGTCGAGCGAGCAGTACTTC
CASSFTGSSEQYF
>TRBV20-1|TRBJ2-2|.|.
TGCAGTGCTTCCCGTGACCGCGGGGAGCTGTTTTTT
CSASRDRGELFF
>TRBV25-1|TRBJ2-5|TRBD1|.
TGTGCCAGCAGTAAGATCAGGGGGCAACAAGAGACCCAGTACTTC
CASSKIRGQQETQYF
>TRBV11-2|TRBJ2-2|.|.
TGTGCCAGCAGCTATATCCCCATACGGGCGAACACCGGGGAGCTGTTTTTT
CASSYIPIRANTGELFF
>TRBV29-1|TRBJ2-7|.|.
TGCAGCGCGGGCGGGCAGGAGGGCTACGAGCAGTACTTC
CSAGGQEGYEQYF
>TRBV11-2|TRBJ2-7|.|.
TGTGCCAGCACCCCCCGAGAACAGGGTTGGTACGAGCAGTACTTC
CASTPREQGWYEQYF
>TRBV12-3/TRBV12-4|TRBJ2-5|.|.
TGTGCCAGCAGTTTGATGGAAGAGACCCAGTACTTC
CASSLMEETQYF
>TRBV4-1|TRBJ2-2|TRBD1|.
TGCGCCAGCAGCCCGAAGATAGGGACAGGGGCCACCGGGGAGCTGTTTTTT
CASSPKIGTGATGELFF
>TRBV19|TRBJ1-5|TRBD1|.
TGTGCCAGTAGTATAGGCTCACGGACAGGGGTTTTTTTT
CASSIGSRTGVFF